The source of this T cell receptor beta chain is a study of blood T cells in healthy people across ages. This clonotype showed up many times. Losses at the gene ends were 5 bases for V and 2 bases for J; bases not matched to a gene: 3. There are 13 residues in the CDR3. CDR1 MGHRA and CDR2 YSYEKL come from the germline V gene. Primed by a sample-barcoded 5' primer and a J-beta primer mix, a second PCR proceeded for about 7 to 12 cycles. One entry per CDR3 protein, called by TCRdb with MiXCR from the 5' RACE reads. The table includes 1.5 million to 2 million distinct CDR3 sequences, roughly 27% detected once.

The V gene is TRBV4-1, the J gene TRBJ2-7, with 7 bases identical to TRBD2. Sample: blood. The clonotype comes from a woman younger than 45 in good health. The CDR3, as DNA: TGCGCCAGCAGCAGCGCGGGGGCCTACGAGCAGTACTTC. It encodes CASSSAGAYEQYF.